Below are 5 T cell receptor beta chains sequenced from a single sample in a study of blood T cell repertoires in COVID-19. Sequencing used immunoSEQ multiplex PCR; TCRdb keeps in-frame clones, though not all of them. The repertoire holds 110,000 to 150,000 clones, with almost 80% as singletons. The sample consisted of peripheral blood. The receptors here all came from a man aged 50-60 years with active or convalescent COVID-19.

V and J are TRBV29-1 and TRBJ2-7, with 9 bases identical to TRBD2. The CDR3 consists of 14 residues. The J segment lost 4 bases and the V segment lost 6 bases, leaving 10 bases of the junction unmatched. Germline V CDR1 and CDR2: SQVTM, ANQGSEA. For the CDR3, the DNA is TGCAGCGTACGTCATAGCGGGAGTGGTTACGAGCAGTACTTC. Encoded protein: CSVRHSGSGYEQYF.

The V and J genes are TRBV2 and TRBJ1-5, with unresolved D. Trimming shortened V by 2 bases and J by 2 bases, and 10 bases separated the two germline ends. CDR3 length: 15 amino acids. Germline CDR1 is SNHLY and CDR2 is FYNNEI. CDR3 loop: CASSELRSGNQPQHF. The CDR3 bases are TGTGCCAGCAGTGAACTGAGGTCGGGCAATCAGCCCCAGCATTTT.

The chain joins TRBV19 to TRBJ1-2; 7 nucleotides agree with TRBD1. Trimming removed 8 bases from V and 4 bases from J; junction bases left unmatched: 7. Germline V gene lookup returns CDR1 LNHDA and CDR2 SQIVND (reference sequence). This CDR3 is built from 13 residues. The DNA for the CDR3 is TGTGCCAGTGACAGGGAGGACGGCTATGGCTACACCTTC. It translates to CASDREDGYGYTF.

V is TRBV6-1 and J is TRBJ1-3; D perhaps matches TRBD1 (5 bases). The CDR3 covers 16 residues. The V gene's germline CDR1 is MNHNS and CDR2 SASEGT. Trimming cost V 4 bases and J 2 bases, with 15 bases left between them. CDR3 sequence reads: CASSVPGQWAGNTIYF. CDR3 sequence (DNA): TGTGCCAGCAGTGTTCCAGGGCAATGGGCTGGAAACACCATATATTTT.

This chain joins TRBV28 and TRBJ2-3, with TRBD1 as a possible D gene (5 bases). The V and J ends lost 5 bases and 5 bases respectively, with 14 bases between them. This CDR3 region has 14 residues. Germline V CDR1 and CDR2: MDHEN, SYDVKM. The CDR3 loop is CASSTALGQDTQYF. The CDR3 nucleotides read TGTGCCAGCAGTACCGCTTTGGGGCAAGATACGCAGTATTTT. Full variable domain (rest looked up from reference TRBV28 and TRBJ2-3): DVKVTQSSRYLVKRTGEKVFLECVQDMDHENMFWYRQDPGLGLRLIYFSYDVKMKEKGDIPEGYSVSREKKERFSLILESASTNQTSMYLCASSTALGQDTQYFGPGTRLTVL.